One sample yielded the 16 T cell receptor beta chains listed below, sequenced in a study of cytomegalovirus exposure and HLA in healthy donors. With 60 Vbeta and 13 Jbeta primers, the PCR was carried out. Assay used: immunoSEQ multiplex PCR; TCRdb lists only in-frame clones, some missing. The sample is made up of 150,000 or so clones, and the top ten hold approximately 1.5% of it. Sequencing was done on a sample of PBMCs. All receptors derive from a woman between 45 and 65 years old in good health and CMV-seronegative.

This chain links TRBV6-6 with TRBJ2-2; the D gene is possibly TRBD1 (5 bases). Germline-derived CDR1 and CDR2 are MNHNY and SVGAGI (reference sequence). The CDR3 is made up of 12 amino acids. V was shortened by 2 bases and J by 8 bases, with 6 bases between the two germline ends. The CDR3 region has the DNA TGTGCCAGCAGTTACGGGGCGGGGGAGCTGTTTTTT. Its protein is CASSYGAGELFF.

The chain has TRBV6-5 and TRBJ1-2; TRBD1 matches at 9 bases. The CDR3 spans 13 residues. Looked up from germline, CDR1 is MNHEY and CDR2 is SVGAGI. V shed 5 bases, J shed 6 bases, and the junction held 4 bases outside the gene matches. The CDR3 loop is CASSPRTGDGYTF. In DNA, the CDR3 is TGTGCCAGCAGTCCAAGGACAGGGGATGGCTACACCTTC.

The chain is built from TRBV9 and TRBJ1-5, with D unclear. Between the trimmed V and J ends, which lost 0 bases and 5 bases, there was a span of 9 bases. The V gene's germline CDR1 is SGDLS and CDR2 YYNGEE. CDR3 length: 14 residues. The CDR3 loop is CASSVEAGYQPQHF. The CDR3 region has the DNA TGTGCCAGCAGCGTAGAGGCGGGATATCAGCCCCAGCATTTT.

The J gene is TRBJ2-4, the V gene TRBV19; 10 bases are shared with TRBD1. Germline V lookup: CDR1 LNHDA, CDR2 SQIVND (reference sequence). The CDR3 consists of 19 residues. The V and J ends lost 1 base and 1 base, in that order; junction bases with no gene match: 10. The CDR3 loop is CASSIGKGQGNHAKNIQYF. The CDR3 DNA follows: TGTGCCAGTAGTATAGGAAAGGGACAGGGGAACCACGCCAAAAACATTCAGTACTTC.

The CDR3 protein is CASSQAPSRGQPQHF. The CDR3 DNA sequence: TGCGCCAGCAGCCAAGCGCCCTCGCGAGGACAGCCCCAGCATTTT. The chain carries TRBV4-1 and TRBJ1-5; D not resolved. V was cut by 1 base and J by 7 bases, with 14 bases left in between. Germline V gene data show CDR1 as MGHRA and CDR2 as YSYEKL. This CDR3 is 15 amino acids long.

The gene calls are TRBV2 and TRBJ2-7; no clear D gene. This CDR3 comprises 11 residues. CDR1 and CDR2 (germline): SNHLY, FYNNEI. Trimming took off 4 bases at V and 3 bases at J, with 4 bases between the two ends. The CDR3 DNA reads TGTGCCAGCAGTGGTAGCTACGAGCAGTACTTC. This encodes CASSGSYEQYF.

This chain uses TRBV30 with TRBJ2-1; 8 positions match TRBD2. Germline assignment: CDR1 GTSNPN and CDR2 SVGIG (reference sequence). The V segment lost 8 bases and the J segment 5 bases; nucleotides outside the gene matches: 11. The CDR3 runs 14 residues. As DNA, the CDR3 is TGTGCCATGGGGGTAGCGGGACTGAACAATGAGCAGTTCTTC. This encodes CAMGVAGLNNEQFF.

The rearrangement links TRBV11-2 to TRBJ1-3, with D perhaps matching TRBD1 (6 bases). The CDR3 length is 11 residues. With 3 bases removed from V and 11 bases from J, the gap between germline ends came to 8 bases. Per germline, CDR1 SGHAT and CDR2 FQNNGV. CDR3 DNA: TGTGCCAGCAGCTTGGACAGTCCCATATATTTT. It translates to CASSLDSPIYF.

The chain couples TRBV6-6 to TRBJ2-3, with a weak D call TRBD1 (5 bases). Germline CDR1 is MNHNY and CDR2 is SVGAGI (reference sequence). This CDR3 region has 12 residues. Between the trimmed V and J ends, which lost 5 bases and 6 bases, there was a span of 9 bases. The CDR3 loop is CASSRQIDTQYF. The CDR3 nucleotides are TGTGCCAGCAGTCGACAGATTGATACGCAGTATTTT.

The chain joins TRBV7-8 to TRBJ1-5; a weak D match, TRBD1 (6 bases). This CDR3 has 15 amino acids. The ends were cut back, 1 base at V and 2 bases at J, with 9 bases in the middle. The V gene's germline CDR1 is SGHVS and CDR2 FQNEAQ. In DNA form, the CDR3 reads TGTGCCAGCAGCTTAGGACAGGCCGGCAATCAGCCCCAGCATTTT. Translated: CASSLGQAGNQPQHF.

V usage is TRBV30 and J usage is TRBJ1-4; D perhaps matches TRBD1 (6 bases). In germline, CDR1 is GTSNPN, CDR2 SVGIG (reference sequence). The CDR3 length is 14 residues. V lost 6 bases and J lost 3, with 14 bases in between. The CDR3 spells CACRTAGANEKLFF. Here the CDR3 DNA reads TGTGCCTGTAGGACAGCCGGGGCTAATGAAAAACTGTTTTTT. Complete variable domain (other parts from reference TRBV30 and TRBJ1-4): SQTIHQWPATLVQPVGSPLSLECTVEGTSNPNLYWYRQAAGRGLQLLFYSVGIGQISSEVPQNLSASRPQDRQFILSSKKLLLSDSGFYLCACRTAGANEKLFFGSGTQLSVL.

The gene calls are TRBV6-6 and TRBJ2-7; D perhaps matches TRBD2 (5 bases). The V gene lost 4 bases and the J gene lost 3 bases, with 13 bases spanning the gap. The germline V gene has CDR1 MNHNY and CDR2 SVGAGI (reference sequence). CDR3 length: 14 residues. The CDR3 nucleotides read TGTGCCAGCAGTTCGTTGGAGGTCAGCTACGAGCAGTACTTC. Protein: CASSSLEVSYEQYF.

V gene TRBV9 combines with J gene TRBJ2-1, with 7 bases aligning to TRBD1. The CDR3 is 15 residues long. V shed 4 bases, J shed 5 bases, and the junction held 9 bases outside the gene matches. Germline loops: CDR1 SGDLS, CDR2 YYNGEE. The CDR3 sequence: CASSPAFDRDNEQFF. The CDR3 region has the DNA TGTGCCAGCAGCCCAGCATTCGACAGGGACAATGAGCAGTTCTTC.

This chain uses TRBV19 with TRBJ1-5; D uncertain. V was clipped by 3 bases and J by 7 bases, with 10 bases between them. The CDR3 length is 13 residues. From germline, CDR1 is LNHDA and CDR2 SQIVND (reference sequence). The CDR3: CASSMLVVQPQHF. The CDR3 DNA reads as TGTGCCAGTAGTATGCTGGTAGTCCAGCCCCAGCATTTT.

The chain joins TRBV15 to TRBJ2-5; TRBD1 matches 8 bases. Germline CDR1 is LNHNV and CDR2 is YYDKDF (reference sequence). The length of the CDR3 is 16 residues. The junction had 4 bases not matched to a gene; V was cut back by 0 bases and J by 1 base. The CDR3 sequence is CATSRDQGTGQETQYF. Here the CDR3 DNA reads TGTGCCACCAGCAGAGATCAGGGGACAGGCCAAGAGACCCAGTACTTC.

On this clone: At one end, the junction sequence differs from germline, possibly due to a read error. The gene calls are TRBV7-3 and TRBJ2-7; TRBD2 agrees at 7 bases. Germline V gene lookup returns CDR1 SGHTA and CDR2 FQGTGA. This CDR3 contains 13 residues. CDR3 nucleotide sequence: TGTGCCAGCAGCGTAACCCCGGGACTAGAGCAGTACTTC. Its protein is CASSVTPGLEQYF.